The clone carrying this T cell receptor (beta chain) was seen a handful of times. The antigen remains undetermined. A single record per CDR3 protein comes from TCRdb applying MiXCR to the reads. The sample includes roughly 120,000 distinct CDR3 sequences, around 30% of them seen just once. Germline V gene data show CDR1 as SGHNT and CDR2 as YENEEA. This CDR3 comprises 15 residues. Trimming removed 1 base from V and 3 bases from J, with 13 bases in between. The sample is drawn from a study of T cell repertoires in cytomegalovirus infection. Study information: HLA-B-restricted CMV epitopes that are well studied were used alongside recently identified HLA-C-restricted ones. In public TCR beta signatures, there were indications of both CMV infection and matching HLA type. Findings and caveats of the study: Public TCR beta family frequency separated CMV-and-HLA carriers, including in an independent cohort. Across the ex vivo response, the dominant clonotypes were HLA-C-restricted CMV-specific TCR beta clonotypes.

The sequence derives from a human donor in good health (CMV status not recorded). Some clones in this sample may be carry-over from other donors' samples. J is TRBJ2-7 and V is TRBV11-3; D not certain. The sequencing here drew on CD8+ T cells from cultured PBMCs, taken from culture after CMV antigen stimulation. Here the CDR3 reads CASSLVRDEGYEQYF. DNA for the CDR3: TGTGCCAGCAGCTTAGTTCGAGACGAAGGCTACGAGCAGTACTTC. Together with reference TRBV11-3 and TRBJ2-7, the CDR3 gives the full variable domain: EAGVVQSPRYKIIEKKQPVAFWCNPISGHNTLYWYLQNLGQGPELLIRYENEEAVDDSQLPKDRFSAERLKGVDSTLKIQPAELGDSAVYLCASSLVRDEGYEQYFGPGTRLTVT.